The rows below give T cell receptor beta chains drawn from one sample of a study of CD8 T cells in ankylosing spondylitis. From the 5' RACE reads, TCRdb called clonotypes with MiXCR, one entry per CDR3 protein. The sample consists of about 340,000 distinct CDR3 sequences, roughly 14% of them appearing once. Sequencing used blood, either unsorted or a sorted T cell fraction (not recorded which). The receptors originated from a male donor with ankylosing spondylitis or in good health (not recorded which). Both conserved end residues are part of each CDR3. D genes are given only for firm matches. Not all rows give a size; the values are once, few, many and, for expanded clones, a class.

d_call: TRBD1; clone_size: once; j_call: TRBJ2-5; v_call: TRBV5-1; cdr3_aa: CASSLGQGVQETQYF; cdr3_nt: TGCGCCAGCAGCTTGGGACAGGGGGTGCAAGAGACCCAGTACTTC
d_call: -; clone_size: few; j_call: TRBJ1-2; v_call: TRBV29-1; cdr3_aa: CSADGGPYGYTF; cdr3_nt: TGCAGCGCCGACGGGGGGCCCTATGGCTACACCTTC
d_call: -; clone_size: many; j_call: TRBJ2-2; v_call: TRBV18; cdr3_aa: CASSMAGASNTGELFF; cdr3_nt: TGTGCCAGCTCGATGGCGGGGGCCTCGAACACCGGGGAGCTGTTTTTT
d_call: TRBD2; clone_size: -; j_call: TRBJ2-1; v_call: TRBV24-1; cdr3_aa: CATSEGLAGYNEQFF; cdr3_nt: TGTGCCACCAGTGAGGGACTAGCGGGGTACAATGAGCAGTTCTTC
d_call: -; clone_size: -; j_call: TRBJ2-2; v_call: TRBV6-5; cdr3_aa: CASSYIGERGGELFF; cdr3_nt: TGTGCCAGCAGTTACATAGGGGAGAGGGGCGGGGAGCTGTTTTTT
d_call: -; clone_size: many; j_call: TRBJ1-1; v_call: TRBV5-1; cdr3_aa: CASSLNSHRENTEAFF; cdr3_nt: TGCGCCAGCAGCTTGAATTCTCACAGGGAGAACACTGAAGCTTTCTTT
d_call: -; clone_size: -; j_call: TRBJ2-5; v_call: TRBV7-9; cdr3_aa: CASSFVGRGETQYF; cdr3_nt: TGTGCCAGCAGCTTCGTGGGTCGGGGAGAGACCCAGTACTTC
d_call: -; clone_size: -; j_call: TRBJ1-1; v_call: TRBV6-5; cdr3_aa: CASSYSQRTEAFF; cdr3_nt: TGTGCCAGCAGTTATTCCCAACGAACTGAAGCTTTCTTT
d_call: -; clone_size: -; j_call: TRBJ1-6; v_call: TRBV20-1; cdr3_aa: CSASAAGNSPLHF; cdr3_nt: TGCAGTGCTTCCGCGGCAGGAAATTCACCCCTCCACTTT
d_call: -; clone_size: -; j_call: TRBJ2-7; v_call: TRBV5-6; cdr3_aa: CASSRARGYEQYF; cdr3_nt: TGTGCCAGCAGCCGAGCCCGGGGCTACGAGCAGTACTTC
d_call: TRBD1; clone_size: few; j_call: TRBJ2-7; v_call: TRBV5-1; cdr3_aa: CASSLESTGAYEQYF; cdr3_nt: TGCGCCAGCAGCTTGGAATCGACAGGGGCCTACGAGCAGTACTTC
d_call: -; clone_size: many; j_call: TRBJ2-3; v_call: TRBV12-3/TRBV12-4; cdr3_aa: CASSPKFDTQYF; cdr3_nt: TGTGCCAGCAGCCCTAAGTTCGATACGCAGTATTTT
d_call: -; clone_size: few; j_call: TRBJ2-3; v_call: TRBV10-1; cdr3_aa: CASSEVPTDTQYF; cdr3_nt: TGCGCCAGCAGTGAAGTGCCCACAGATACGCAGTATTTT
d_call: -; clone_size: few; j_call: TRBJ2-1; v_call: TRBV6-5; cdr3_aa: CASVGSSEQFF; cdr3_nt: TGTGCCAGTGTAGGCTCGTCTGAGCAGTTCTTC
d_call: TRBD2; clone_size: once; j_call: TRBJ2-2; v_call: TRBV11-1; cdr3_aa: CASRAGADTGELFF; cdr3_nt: TGTGCCAGCAGGGCGGGAGCGGACACCGGGGAGCTGTTTTTT
d_call: -; clone_size: -; j_call: TRBJ2-7; v_call: TRBV5-5; cdr3_aa: CASSLDAGPYEQYF; cdr3_nt: TGTGCCAGCAGCTTAGATGCCGGACCTTACGAGCAGTACTTC
d_call: -; clone_size: -; j_call: TRBJ1-6; v_call: TRBV3-1; cdr3_aa: CASSRYSDSPLHF; cdr3_nt: TGTGCCAGCAGCCGTTACAGTGATTCACCCCTCCACTTT